Here is one T cell receptor beta chain with its context. These data originate in a study of blood T cell repertoires in COVID-19. Overall study context: PBMCs, B-cell-depleted T cells, or T cells were the source of the cDNA or gDNA that made up the material.

Germline V lookup: CDR1 ENHRY, CDR2 SYGVKD. V was shortened by 2 bases and J by 6 bases, with 10 bases between the two germline ends. The CDR3 covers 13 residues. TCRdb's table, derived via immunoSEQ multiplex PCR, lists solely in-frame clones and lacks some. Among 430,000 or so clones listed, 70% to 90% were seen once. Cohorts were assigned according to the clinical history that participants reported. The sequence was obtained from a middle-aged woman who had recovered from COVID-19. Material: PBMCs or T cells enriched from blood (not recorded which). The chain couples TRBV10-3 to TRBJ1-2; D might be TRBD1 (6 bases). This CDR3 reads CAISEPRTDGYTF. CDR3 in DNA: TGTGCCATCAGTGAGCCGAGGACAGATGGCTACACCTTC.